This T cell receptor (beta chain) was identified during a study of blood T cell repertoires in COVID-19. The germline V and J ends were trimmed by 9 bases and 4 bases, with 12 bases remaining between them. CDR1 is MNHEY and CDR2 is SMNVEV in the germline V gene (reference sequence). The CDR3 runs 12 residues. Assay used: immunoSEQ multiplex PCR; TCRdb lists only in-frame clones, some missing. The sample yields fewer than 350,000 clones, 89% seen once. Participants, about 18 to 100 years old, spanned around 26 US areas. Sequenced input: PBMCs or T cells enriched from blood (not recorded which). This TCR came from a woman aged 35 to 49 who had recovered from COVID-19. The rearrangement uses TRBV27 and TRBJ1-2; D not resolved. The CDR3 DNA is TGTGCCAGTCGAGGGCTCCCCTATGGCTACACCTTC. This sequence encodes CASRGLPYGYTF.